This T cell receptor beta chain was documented in a study of shared clonotypes between healthy human individuals. Method: immunoSEQ multiplex PCR; TCRdb's copy keeps in-frame clones and lacks some. The data hold millions of clones, with 80% to 95% observed a single time. V was trimmed by 4 bases and J by 4 bases, leaving 13 bases between them. This CDR3 contains 15 residues. Germline CDR1 reads SGHTA; CDR2 reads FQGTGA. The clonotype originates from a man aged 18-30 years in good health. Some clones in this sample may be carry-over from other donors' samples. This chain joins TRBV7-3 and TRBJ2-2; tentative D call: TRBD2 (6 bases). Sequenced material: naive CD4+ T cells from PBMCs. Indicated subset: CD45RA+ positively selected. The CDR3 DNA follows: TGTGCCAGCAGCTCAACCGGGACTCCCACCGGGGAGCTGTTTTTT. Protein: CASSSTGTPTGELFF.